The clone carrying this TCR beta chain has a handful of counts. Its antigen is currently unknown. Regions amplified from RNA transcripts were the TCR beta CDR3 regions. With the HTBI primer set, the TCR CDR3 went through a first round of RT-PCR. TCRdb re-called the multiplex PCR reads through MiXCR, storing one row per CDR3 protein. The table records fewer than 650,000 distinct CDR3 sequences, 40% to 55% of them present only once. This sample was taken from a study of T cells in Graves' hyperthyroidism and ophthalmopathy. CDR1 and CDR2 from the germline V gene are SGDLS and YYNGEE. V was shortened by 0 bases and J by 13 bases, with 19 bases between the two germline ends. CDR3 length equals 15 residues. General study results and limits: Ophthalmopathy got predicted by the model a median approximately six months before its onset. Also found in blood were most expanded thyroid clonotypes above 0.001.

The sample consisted of peripheral blood or thyroid tissue (not recorded which). This TCR was sampled from an adult woman with Graves' disease, either hyperthyroidism or ophthalmopathy (not recorded which). J is TRBJ1-4 and V is TRBV9; tentative D call: TRBD1 (5 bases). CDR3 protein: CASSVEKGPRLGLFF. CDR3 bases: TGTGCCAGCAGCGTAGAGAAGGGACCGCGTCTGGGACTGTTTTTT.